This T cell receptor (beta chain) was profiled in a study of cytomegalovirus exposure and HLA in healthy donors. From germline, CDR1 is MDHEN and CDR2 SYDVKM. This CDR3 comprises 15 residues. V lost 5 bases and J lost 1, with 9 bases in between. Regarding the study as a whole: Analysis was performed later, and it showed HLA-associated TCR beta chains to be more clonally expanded than equally common others. An assumption of roughly uniform sequencing depth across donors underlay the presence/absence analyses.

In the case of this clone: The antigen is undetermined.

PCR involved 60 Vbeta and 13 Jbeta primers. The table came from immunoSEQ multiplex PCR; TCRdb's copy has only in-frame clones and leaves some out. The sample consists of some 130,000 clones, roughly 62% of them appearing once. The J gene is TRBJ2-6, the V gene TRBV28; D is undetermined. The source material was PBMCs. This sequence was found in a man aged 25 to 40 in good health and CMV-seropositive. CDR3 bases: TGTGCCAGCAGTACCCCTAAATCTGGGGCCAACGTCCTGACTTTC. Encoded protein: CASSTPKSGANVLTF. The full variable domain, rest sourced from reference TRBV28 and TRBJ2-6, is DVKVTQSSRYLVKRTGEKVFLECVQDMDHENMFWYRQDPGLGLRLIYFSYDVKMKEKGDIPEGYSVSREKKERFSLILESASTNQTSMYLCASSTPKSGANVLTFGAGSRLTVL.